These 29 T cell receptor beta chains were sequenced from one sample in a study of blood T cell repertoires in COVID-19. Sequencing used immunoSEQ multiplex PCR; TCRdb keeps in-frame clones, though not all of them. The sample yields a few hundred thousand clones, about 88% seen once. The sample was PBMCs or T cells enriched from blood (not recorded which). Receptors were obtained from a woman aged 40 to 55 who had recovered from COVID-19.

This chain joins TRBV28 and TRBJ2-3, with D hard to call. The V end was cut by 5 bases, the J end by 5 bases, with 11 bases between. Germline V lookup: CDR1 MDHEN, CDR2 SYDVKM. This CDR3 spans 13 amino acids. CDR3 sequence reads: CASSPLRGDTQYF. Written as DNA, the CDR3 is TGTGCCAGCAGTCCCCTCAGAGGAGATACGCAGTATTTT.

The genes are TRBV25-1 and TRBJ2-2, with TRBD1 matching 9 bases. This CDR3 is 15 amino acids long. The germline CDR1 and CDR2 sequences are MGHDK and SYGVNS. V was clipped by 1 base and J by 6 bases; unmatched bases: 3. CDR3 DNA: TGTGCCAGCAGTGAATCGAGACAGGGGGCCGGGGAGCTGTTTTTT. Translated, it gives CASSESRQGAGELFF.

This clone was seen once. The chain uses TRBV6-2 or TRBV6-3 and TRBJ2-7; weak D call: TRBD2 (6 bases). The V end was cut by 0 bases, the J end by 7 bases, with 19 bases between. Germline loops: CDR1 MNHEY, CDR2 SVGEGT. The CDR3 is made up of 16 amino acids. The CDR3 region is CASSYSGLPRGREQYF. The CDR3 DNA is TGTGCCAGCAGTTACTCCGGGCTCCCGCGGGGTAGAGAGCAGTACTTC.

The chain carries TRBV9 and TRBJ2-2; D call uncertain. Germline V lookup: CDR1 SGDLS, CDR2 YYNGEE. The V end lost 3 bases, the J end lost 5 bases, and 2 bases lay between the germline ends. CDR3 length: 11 residues. The CDR3 loop is CASSATGELFF. CDR3 DNA sequence: TGTGCCAGCAGCGCAACCGGGGAGCTGTTTTTT.

This chain joins TRBV7-3 and TRBJ1-1, with D maybe TRBD1 (6 bases). Germline V gives CDR1 SGHTA, CDR2 FQGTGA. The CDR3 extends over 14 amino acids. Between the trimmed V and J ends, which lost 2 bases and 2 bases, there was a span of 9 bases. The CDR3 loop reads CASSLSDRNTEAFF. CDR3 nucleotides: TGTGCCAGCAGCTTATCGGACAGAAACACTGAAGCTTTCTTT.

V is TRBV3-1 (or the pseudogene TRBV3-2) and J is TRBJ2-2; 9 bases are a match to TRBD1. The junction had 16 bases not matched to a gene; V was cut back by 5 bases and J by 6 bases. This CDR3 is built from 18 residues. Germline assignment: CDR1 LGHDT and CDR2 YNNKEL (reference sequence). The CDR3 sequence: CASSSRRGQGSSSGELFF. CDR3 bases: TGTGCCAGCAGCTCCCGCCGGGGACAGGGAAGTTCCTCCGGGGAGCTGTTTTTT.

This sequence joins TRBV12-3 or TRBV12-4 and TRBJ1-2, with 10 nucleotides matching TRBD1. The CDR3 consists of 13 residues. With 7 bases clipped from V and 8 bases from J, the junction kept 7 bases outside the gene matches. CDR3 coding DNA: TGTGCCAGCACCTTGGACAGGGGGAAGGGCTACACCTTC. This encodes CASTLDRGKGYTF.

The J gene is TRBJ2-1, the V gene TRBV19; the D gene is possibly TRBD1 (6 bases). CDR1 is LNHDA and CDR2 is SQIVND in the germline V gene (reference sequence). The CDR3 has 14 amino acids. Trimming took off 3 bases at V and 5 bases at J, with 11 bases between the two ends. This CDR3 is CASSIQGNNNEQFF. As DNA, the CDR3 is TGTGCCAGTAGTATCCAGGGGAATAACAATGAGCAGTTCTTC.

The V gene is TRBV18, the J gene TRBJ2-7, with a weak D call TRBD2 (5 bases). The CDR3 runs to 14 residues. Germline V CDR1 and CDR2: KGHSH, LQKENI. Trimming removed 3 bases from V and 6 bases from J, with 15 bases in between. In DNA form, the CDR3 reads TGTGCCAGCTCACCCCCCCTAGCCACGGCCGAGCAGTACTTC. It is translated as CASSPPLATAEQYF.

The chain couples TRBV3-1 (or the pseudogene TRBV3-2) to TRBJ1-1, with D tentatively TRBD1 (6 bases). Germline CDR1 is LGHDT and CDR2 is YNNKEL (reference sequence). The CDR3 spans 14 residues. V lost 7 bases and J 3 bases, leaving 15 bases between the germline ends. In DNA form, the CDR3 reads TGTGCCAGCACCTCTCGGCACAGGGACACTGAAGCTTTCTTT. Its translation is CASTSRHRDTEAFF.

This chain joins TRBV4-3 and TRBJ1-5, with 9 positions matching TRBD1. V dropped 3 bases and J dropped 5; count of bases not matched to a gene: 5. The V gene's germline CDR1 is LGHNA and CDR2 YSLEER. CDR3 length: 15 residues. This CDR3 is CASSQGTGQDQPQHF. CDR3 DNA: TGCGCCAGCAGCCAGGGGACAGGGCAAGATCAGCCCCAGCATTTT.

The J gene is TRBJ2-3, the V gene TRBV24-1; TRBD2 agrees at 12 bases. The trim removed 7 bases at V and 4 bases at J, leaving 5 bases unmatched. The CDR3 spans 15 residues. From germline, CDR1 is KGHDR and CDR2 SFDVKD. CDR3 loop: CATSQLAGGSDTQYF. CDR3 sequence (DNA): TGTGCCACCAGCCAGCTAGCGGGAGGGTCAGATACGCAGTATTTT.

The chain uses TRBV6-4 and TRBJ1-4, with D perhaps TRBD1 (6 bases). This CDR3 is built from 16 residues. The ends were cut back, 2 bases at V and 1 base at J, with 11 bases in the middle. Germline V CDR1 and CDR2: MRHNA, SNTAGT. The CDR3 nucleotides are TGTGCCAGCAGTGACACTGTACAGGGAACTAATGAAAAACTGTTTTTT. It is translated as CASSDTVQGTNEKLFF.

This clone was counted between two and nine times. This rearrangement joins TRBV2 to TRBJ1-1, with D maybe TRBD1 (5 bases). Per germline, CDR1 SNHLY and CDR2 FYNNEI. V was trimmed by 3 bases and J by 5 bases, leaving 19 bases between them. The length of the CDR3 is 16 residues. The CDR3 reads CASSDRPPGGGTEAFF. The CDR3 DNA sequence: TGTGCCAGCAGTGATAGGCCCCCGGGCGGGGGAACTGAAGCTTTCTTT.

V usage is TRBV3-1 (or the pseudogene TRBV3-2) and J usage is TRBJ1-6, with unresolved D. CDR1 and CDR2 from the germline V gene are LGHDT and YNNKEL (reference sequence). Trimming left V 1 base short and J 6 bases short, with 7 bases between. There are 14 residues in the CDR3. CDR3 sequence (DNA): TGTGCCAGCAGCCAAGCCCTCTGTAATTCACCCCTCCACTTT. Translation gives CASSQALCNSPLHF.

This chain connects TRBV7-6 to TRBJ2-7; TRBD2 agrees at 7 bases. From germline, CDR1 is SGHVS and CDR2 FNYEAQ. The length of the CDR3 is 15 residues. Trimming took 2 bases from V and 4 from J; bases not matched to a gene: 8. The DNA of the CDR3 is TGTGCCAGCAGCTTATGGCCCGGGGGAGGGTACGAGCAGTACTTC. Translating gives CASSLWPGGGYEQYF.

There are a few counts of this clone. The chain couples TRBV27 to TRBJ1-6; TRBD1 matches 11 bases. The CDR3 loop spans 15 amino acids. Unmatched junction bases numbered 2, after V lost 8 bases and J lost 2 bases. CDR1 is MNHEY and CDR2 is SMNVEV in the germline V gene (reference sequence). CDR3 loop: CASADRGPYNSPLHF. The CDR3 region has the DNA TGTGCCAGCGCGGACAGGGGGCCCTATAATTCACCCCTCCACTTT.

The chain links TRBV30 to TRBJ1-3, with D perhaps matching TRBD1 (6 bases). Trimming took off 7 bases at V and 4 bases at J, with 14 bases between the two ends. Germline V CDR1 and CDR2: GTSNPN, SVGIG (reference sequence). The CDR3 runs to 13 residues. CDR3 loop: CAFNREYGNTIYF. The CDR3 DNA is TGTGCCTTCAACAGGGAATACGGAAACACCATATATTTT.

The chain carries TRBV14 and TRBJ2-3; 7 bases match TRBD2. The CDR3 extends over 14 amino acids. The V segment lost 5 bases and the J segment 2 bases; nucleotides outside the gene matches: 4. The germline CDR1 and CDR2 sequences are SGHDN and FVKESK. CDR3 amino acids: CASSLGLPTDTQYF. The CDR3 bases are TGTGCCAGCAGCTTGGGACTACCCACAGATACGCAGTATTTT. The full variable domain, completed using reference TRBV14 and TRBJ2-3, is EAGVTQFPSHSVIEKGQTVTLRCDPISGHDNLYWYRRVMGKEIKFLLHFVKESKQDESGMPNNRFLAERTGGTYSTLKVQPAELEDSGVYFCASSLGLPTDTQYFGPGTRLTVL.

V gene TRBV7-9 combines with J gene TRBJ1-3; a weak D match, TRBD1 (6 bases). The CDR3 has 15 amino acids. Germline CDR1 SEHNR, CDR2 FQNEAQ (reference sequence). Trimming cost V 5 bases and J 2 bases, with 13 bases left between them. The CDR3 sequence is CASSLVGGPGNTIYF. The CDR3 coding sequence is TGTGCCAGCAGCCTTGTGGGGGGGCCTGGAAACACCATATATTTT.

This chain connects TRBV15 to TRBJ1-5, with a possible D match to TRBD1 (5 bases). This CDR3 has 16 residues. The ends were cut back, 0 bases at V and 7 bases at J, with 16 bases in the middle. Germline loops: CDR1 LNHNV, CDR2 YYDKDF (reference sequence). The CDR3 protein is CATSRDLLGAGQPQHF. The CDR3, as DNA: TGTGCCACCAGCAGAGATCTGTTAGGGGCAGGCCAGCCCCAGCATTTT. The entire variable domain, with the rest obtained from reference TRBV15 and TRBJ1-5, is as follows: DAMVIQNPRYQVTQFGKPVTLSCSQTLNHNVMYWYQQKSSQAPKLLFHYYDKDFNNEADTPDNFQSRRPNTSFCFLDIRSPGLGDTAMYLCATSRDLLGAGQPQHFGDGTRLSIL.

V gene TRBV2 combines with J gene TRBJ2-5; D gene uncertain. Trimming pared 7 bases from V and 2 bases from J, leaving 5 bases between. The CDR3 totals 11 residues. Germline CDR1 is SNHLY and CDR2 is FYNNEI. CDR3 loop: CASIQQETQYF. CDR3 DNA: TGTGCCAGCATTCAACAAGAGACCCAGTACTTC.

The chain employs TRBV3-1 (or the pseudogene TRBV3-2) and TRBJ2-3; the D gene is possibly TRBD2 (6 bases). The V end lost 1 base, the J end lost 5 bases, and 31 bases lay between the germline ends. Germline lookup yields CDR1 LGHDT and CDR2 YNNKEL (reference sequence). The CDR3 loop spans 21 amino acids. Here the CDR3 reads CASSQVRYSDSGAGTRDTQYF. CDR3 nucleotide sequence: TGTGCCAGCAGCCAAGTTCGATATTCTGACTCTGGGGCGGGAACTAGAGATACGCAGTATTTT.

The genes are TRBV19 and TRBJ2-5, with D possibly matching TRBD2 (6 bases). Between the trimmed V and J ends, which lost 4 bases and 1 base, there was a span of 7 bases. Germline V CDR1 and CDR2: LNHDA, SQIVND (reference sequence). The CDR3 loop spans 13 amino acids. CDR3 nucleotide sequence: TGTGCCAGTAGTAGGGACTTCCAAGAGACCCAGTACTTC. The encoded protein is CASSRDFQETQYF.

The V and J genes are TRBV28 and TRBJ2-7; a possible D gene is TRBD1 (6 bases). The ends were cut back, 5 bases at V and 2 bases at J, with 13 bases in the middle. The CDR3 loop spans 14 amino acids. Looked up from germline, CDR1 is MDHEN and CDR2 is SYDVKM. The CDR3 bases are TGTGCCAGCAGTGCACAGGGTCCCCCCTACGAGCAGTACTTC. It codes for CASSAQGPPYEQYF.

This clone showed up just a few times. The rearrangement uses TRBV9 and TRBJ1-1, with D perhaps TRBD1 (5 bases). The CDR3 length is 14 residues. V lost 6 bases and J lost 5, with 17 bases in between. CDR1 SGDLS and CDR2 YYNGEE come from the germline V gene. DNA of the CDR3: TGTGCCAGCACTCCATCGATGGAGGGGACTGAAGCTTTCTTT. Protein: CASTPSMEGTEAFF.

This sequence joins TRBV5-4 and TRBJ2-3, with 14 bases that match TRBD2. V shed 3 bases and J 6 bases; nucleotides not matched to a gene: 6. The CDR3 has 16 amino acids. Germline V CDR1 and CDR2: SGHNT, YYREEE (reference sequence). The CDR3 protein is CASSSRGLAGVDTQYF. The CDR3 nucleotides read TGTGCCAGCAGCTCCCGGGGACTAGCGGGAGTGGATACGCAGTATTTT. The full variable domain, in which reference TRBV5-4 and TRBJ2-3 provide the parts outside the CDR3, is ETGVTQSPTHLIKTRGQQVTLRCSSQSGHNTVSWYQQALGQGPQFIFQYYREEENGRGNFPPRFSGLQFPNYSSELNVNALELDDSALYLCASSSRGLAGVDTQYFGPGTRLTVL.

V gene TRBV9 combines with J gene TRBJ2-2, with 8 nucleotides matching TRBD2. Germline V lookup: CDR1 SGDLS, CDR2 YYNGEE. This CDR3 spans 16 amino acids. V was clipped by 0 bases and J by 5 bases; unmatched bases: 6. The CDR3 DNA follows: TGTGCCAGCAGCGTAGGTTCTAGCGGGCAAACCGGGGAGCTGTTTTTT. Encoded protein: CASSVGSSGQTGELFF. The variable domain in full, with the rest retrieved from reference TRBV9 and TRBJ2-2, is DSGVTQTPKHLITATGQRVTLRCSPRSGDLSVYWYQQSLDQGLQFLIQYYNGEERAKGNILERFSAQQFPDLHSELNLSSLELGDSALYFCASSVGSSGQTGELFFGEGSRLTVL.

Written as DNA, the CDR3 is TGCAGTGCTAGTCTTTGGAACACTGAAGCTTTCTTT. Translation: CSASLWNTEAFF. The chain uses TRBV20-1 and TRBJ1-1; D unclear. This CDR3 is 12 amino acids long. The V end was cut by 3 bases, the J end by 1 base, with 6 bases between. Germline V gene sequence: CDR1 DFQATT, CDR2 SNEGSKA (reference sequence).